The rows below give T cell receptor beta chains drawn from one sample of a study of CD8 T cells in ankylosing spondylitis. TCRdb recomputed calls from the 5' RACE reads with MiXCR, one row per CDR3 protein. The sample yields roughly 300,000 distinct CDR3 sequences, 8% seen once. Sequenced: blood, either unsorted or a sorted T cell fraction (not recorded which). Source of these receptors: a male donor with ankylosing spondylitis. CDR3s include the opening cysteine and the closing phenylalanine or tryptophan. A clone size is listed for some rows: how often the clone was seen (once, few, many), or a class if it is expanded.

TRBJ2-1 TRBV6-2/TRBV6-3 . CASNSGTGAVEQFF
TRBJ1-1 TRBV27 . CASSHRGSTEAFF
TRBJ2-1 TRBV24-1 many CATSLRTGGRSYNEQFF
TRBJ2-3 TRBV9 few CASSVRLAPDTQYF
TRBJ2-1 TRBV4-1 many CATHPGGGSYNEQFF
TRBJ2-2 TRBV9 . CASSVGLAPTGELFF
TRBJ2-7 TRBV6-2/TRBV6-3 few CASSPGLAGYVAYEQYF
TRBJ1-5 TRBV5-1 . CASSLEVGYSNQPQHF
TRBJ1-1 TRBV7-6 few CASSLARAGGWTEAFF
TRBJ2-6 TRBV4-3 . CASSLDYPGSGANVLTF
TRBJ2-1 TRBV9 many CASSVGGRSYNEQFF
TRBJ2-7 TRBV5-1 few CASSLSTDPLSF
TRBJ1-4 TRBV9 few CASSGTGGGNEKLFF
TRBJ2-1 TRBV20-1 many CSAWDSSSYNEQFF
TRBJ2-2 TRBV27 many CASSLWTGLEELFF
TRBJ2-7 TRBV20-1 many CSAGDTDYEQYF